The clone carrying this T cell receptor beta chain occurred a few times. The sample belongs to a study of blood T cell repertoires in COVID-19. Libraries were prepared by immunoSEQ multiplex PCR; TCRdb keeps only in-frame clonotypes and omits some of them. Among some 150,000 clones, roughly 84% were seen once, and the ten largest hold 5% to 7%. Participant ages covered roughly 18 to 89 years across 20 to 30 US areas. Researchers sorted participants into cohorts using their self-reported clinical history. Within 2 weeks of study entry, exposed participants had contacted a PCR-confirmed or clinician-diagnosed COVID-19 case. Sequencing input: PBMCs or T cells enriched from blood (not recorded which). This TCR was recovered from a woman aged 45 to 65 who had been exposed to COVID-19.

The CDR3 reads CASSLGGATPTNEKLFF. The CDR3 bases are TGCGCCAGCAGCTTGGGCGGGGCCACTCCAACTAATGAAAAACTGTTTTTT. The rearrangement joins TRBV5-1 to TRBJ1-4, with D possibly matching TRBD1 (5 bases). Germline V gives CDR1 SGHRS, CDR2 YFSETQ. CDR3 length: 17 residues. Trimming cost V 0 bases and J 0 bases, with 12 bases left between them.